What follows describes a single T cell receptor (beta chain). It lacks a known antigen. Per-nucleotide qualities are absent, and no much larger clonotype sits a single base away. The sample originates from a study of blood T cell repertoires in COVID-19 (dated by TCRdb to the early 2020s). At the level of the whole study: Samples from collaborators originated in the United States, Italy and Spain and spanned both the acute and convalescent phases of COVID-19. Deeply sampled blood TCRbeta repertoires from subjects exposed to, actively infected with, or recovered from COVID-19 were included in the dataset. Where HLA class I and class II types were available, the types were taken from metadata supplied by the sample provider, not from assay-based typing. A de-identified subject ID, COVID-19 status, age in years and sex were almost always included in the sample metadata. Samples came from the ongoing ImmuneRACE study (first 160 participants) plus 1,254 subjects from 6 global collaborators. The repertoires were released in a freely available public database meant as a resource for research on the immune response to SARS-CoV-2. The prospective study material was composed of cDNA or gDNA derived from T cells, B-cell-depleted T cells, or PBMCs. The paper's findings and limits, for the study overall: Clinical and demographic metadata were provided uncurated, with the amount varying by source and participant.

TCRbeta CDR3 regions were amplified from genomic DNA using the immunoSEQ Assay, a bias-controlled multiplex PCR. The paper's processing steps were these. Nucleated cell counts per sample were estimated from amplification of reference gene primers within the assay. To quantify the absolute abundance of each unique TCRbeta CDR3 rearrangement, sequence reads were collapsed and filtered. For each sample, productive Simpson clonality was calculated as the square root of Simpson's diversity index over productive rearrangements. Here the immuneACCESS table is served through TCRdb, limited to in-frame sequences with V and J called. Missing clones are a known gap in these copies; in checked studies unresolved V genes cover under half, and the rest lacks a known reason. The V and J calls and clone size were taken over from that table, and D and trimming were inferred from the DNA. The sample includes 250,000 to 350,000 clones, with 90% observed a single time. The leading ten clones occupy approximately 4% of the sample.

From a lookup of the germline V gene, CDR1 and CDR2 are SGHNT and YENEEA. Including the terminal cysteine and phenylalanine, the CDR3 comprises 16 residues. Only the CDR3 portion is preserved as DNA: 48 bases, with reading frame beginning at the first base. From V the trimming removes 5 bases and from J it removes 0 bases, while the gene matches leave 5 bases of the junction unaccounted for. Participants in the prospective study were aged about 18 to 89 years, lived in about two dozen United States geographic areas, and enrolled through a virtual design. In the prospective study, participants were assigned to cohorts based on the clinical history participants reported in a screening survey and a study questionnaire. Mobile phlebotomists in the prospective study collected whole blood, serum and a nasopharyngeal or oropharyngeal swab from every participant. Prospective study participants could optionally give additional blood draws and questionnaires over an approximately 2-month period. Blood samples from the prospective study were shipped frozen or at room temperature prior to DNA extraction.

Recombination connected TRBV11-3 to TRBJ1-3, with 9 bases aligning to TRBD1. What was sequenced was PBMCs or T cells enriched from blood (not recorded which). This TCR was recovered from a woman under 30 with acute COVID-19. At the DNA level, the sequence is TGTGCCAGCAGCACGGGACAGGGAAGCTCTGGAAACACCATATATTTT. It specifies CASSTGQGSSGNTIYF.